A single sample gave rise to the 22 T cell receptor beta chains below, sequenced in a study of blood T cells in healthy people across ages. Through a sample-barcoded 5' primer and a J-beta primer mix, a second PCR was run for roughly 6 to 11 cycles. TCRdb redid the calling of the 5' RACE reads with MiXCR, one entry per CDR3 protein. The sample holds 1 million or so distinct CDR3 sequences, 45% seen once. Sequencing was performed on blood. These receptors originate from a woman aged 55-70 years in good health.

This chain's CDR3 is CASSYTTSGYNEQFF. CDR3 nucleotides: TGTGCCAGCAGCTACACGACTAGCGGTTACAATGAGCAGTTCTTC. This rearrangement joins TRBV7-2 to TRBJ2-1, with 9 bases lining up with TRBD2. CDR3 length: 15 residues. From germline, CDR1 is SGHTA and CDR2 FQGNSA. The V and J ends lost 4 bases and 4 bases, in that order; junction bases with no gene match: 5.

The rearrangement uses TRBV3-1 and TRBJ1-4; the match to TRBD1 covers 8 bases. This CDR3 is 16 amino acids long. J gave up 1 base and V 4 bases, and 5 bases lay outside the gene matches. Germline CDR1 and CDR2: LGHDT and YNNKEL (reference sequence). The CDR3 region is CASSLHRGKTNEKLFF. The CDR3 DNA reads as TGTGCCAGCAGCCTCCACAGGGGGAAAACTAATGAAAAACTGTTTTTT.

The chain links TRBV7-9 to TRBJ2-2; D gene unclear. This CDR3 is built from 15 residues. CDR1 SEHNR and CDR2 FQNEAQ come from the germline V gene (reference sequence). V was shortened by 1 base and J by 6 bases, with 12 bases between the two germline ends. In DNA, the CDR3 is TGTGCCAGCAGCTTAGAAGGCAGCTTTTCCGGGGAGCTGTTTTTT. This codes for CASSLEGSFSGELFF.

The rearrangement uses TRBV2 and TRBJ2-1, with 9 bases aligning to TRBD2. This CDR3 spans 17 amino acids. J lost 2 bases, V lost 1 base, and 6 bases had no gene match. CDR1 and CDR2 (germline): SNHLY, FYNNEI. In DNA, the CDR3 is TGTGCCAGCAGTGAAGTAATAGCGGGAGCCGCCTACAATGAGCAGTTCTTC. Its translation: CASSEVIAGAAYNEQFF.

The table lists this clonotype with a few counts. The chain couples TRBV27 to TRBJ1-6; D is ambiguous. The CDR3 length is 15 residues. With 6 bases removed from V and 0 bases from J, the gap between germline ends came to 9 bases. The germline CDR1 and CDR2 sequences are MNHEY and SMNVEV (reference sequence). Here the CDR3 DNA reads TGTGCCAGCAGCGACTTGAGCTCCTATAATTCACCCCTCCACTTT. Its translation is CASSDLSSYNSPLHF.

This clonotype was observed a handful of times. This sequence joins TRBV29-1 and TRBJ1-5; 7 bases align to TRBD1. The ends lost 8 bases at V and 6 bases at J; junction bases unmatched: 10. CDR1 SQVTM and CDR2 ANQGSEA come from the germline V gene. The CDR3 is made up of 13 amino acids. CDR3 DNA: TGCAGCCCCCGGAGTAGGGGGCTTCAGCCCCAGCATTTT. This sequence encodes CSPRSRGLQPQHF.

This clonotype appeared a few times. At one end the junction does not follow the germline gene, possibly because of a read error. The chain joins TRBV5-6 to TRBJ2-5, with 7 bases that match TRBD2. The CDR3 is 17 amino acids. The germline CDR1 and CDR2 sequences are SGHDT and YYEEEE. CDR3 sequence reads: CACSLQEREIPQETQYF. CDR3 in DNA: TGTGCCTGCAGCTTGCAGGAGCGGGAAATCCCCCAAGAGACCCAGTACTTC.

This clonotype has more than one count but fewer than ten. CDR3 coding DNA: TGCAGCGTTTTGGGTGCCTATGAGCAGTTCTTC. Translation: CSVLGAYEQFF. J is TRBJ2-1 and V is TRBV29-1; D is uncertain. Trimming left V 5 bases short and J 8 bases short, with 10 bases between. Germline lookup yields CDR1 SQVTM and CDR2 ANQGSEA. CDR3 length: 11 residues.

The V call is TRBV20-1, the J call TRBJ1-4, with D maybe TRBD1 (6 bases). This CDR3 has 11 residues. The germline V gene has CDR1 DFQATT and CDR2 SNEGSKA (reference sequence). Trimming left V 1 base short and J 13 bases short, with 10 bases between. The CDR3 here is CSARATGRLFF. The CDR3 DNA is TGCAGTGCTAGAGCGACAGGAAGACTGTTTTTT.

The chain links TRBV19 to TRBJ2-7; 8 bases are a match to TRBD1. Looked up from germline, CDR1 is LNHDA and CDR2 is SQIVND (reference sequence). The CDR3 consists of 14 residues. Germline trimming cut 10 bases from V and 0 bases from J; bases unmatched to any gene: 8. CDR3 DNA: TGTGCCACCAGAACAGGGGGACTCTCCTACGAGCAGTACTTC. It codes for CATRTGGLSYEQYF.

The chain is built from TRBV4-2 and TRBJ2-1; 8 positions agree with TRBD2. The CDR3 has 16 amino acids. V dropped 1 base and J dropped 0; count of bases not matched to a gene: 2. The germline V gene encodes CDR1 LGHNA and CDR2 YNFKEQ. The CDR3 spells CASSQVSGSSYNEQFF. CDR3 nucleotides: TGTGCCAGCAGCCAAGTAAGCGGGAGCTCCTACAATGAGCAGTTCTTC.

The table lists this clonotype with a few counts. The CDR3 sequence: CASSPRGGDSAGLHNYNEQFF. For the CDR3, the DNA is TGTGCCAGCAGCCCCAGAGGGGGGGATAGCGCCGGCCTTCACAACTACAATGAGCAGTTCTTC. This chain uses TRBV4-2 with TRBJ2-1, with TRBD2 as a possible D gene (7 bases). Germline V CDR1 and CDR2: LGHNA, YNFKEQ. The CDR3 is made up of 21 amino acids. V lost 4 bases and J lost 3, with 31 bases in between.

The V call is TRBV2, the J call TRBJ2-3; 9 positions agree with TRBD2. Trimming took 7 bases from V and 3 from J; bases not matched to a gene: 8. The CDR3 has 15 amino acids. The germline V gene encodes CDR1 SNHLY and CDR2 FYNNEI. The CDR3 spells CASTIAGVGTDTQYF. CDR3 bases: TGTGCCAGCACCATAGCGGGAGTAGGGACAGATACGCAGTATTTT.

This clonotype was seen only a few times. CDR3 sequence: CASSQHSGLEQYF. The DNA for the CDR3 is TGTGCCAGCAGCCAACACTCAGGGTTGGAGCAGTACTTC. V usage is TRBV3-1 and J usage is TRBJ2-4; a possible D gene is TRBD1 (5 bases). The CDR3 is 13 amino acids. Germline V lookup: CDR1 LGHDT, CDR2 YNNKEL (reference sequence). Trimming stripped 2 bases from V and 13 bases from J, with 15 bases between.

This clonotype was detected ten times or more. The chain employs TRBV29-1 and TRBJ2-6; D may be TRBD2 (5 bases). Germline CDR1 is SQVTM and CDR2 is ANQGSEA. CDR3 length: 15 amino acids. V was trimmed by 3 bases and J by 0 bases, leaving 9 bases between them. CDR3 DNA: TGCAGCGTTGAGGAGCGGAGCTCTGGGGCCAACGTCCTGACTTTC. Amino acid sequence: CSVEERSSGANVLTF.

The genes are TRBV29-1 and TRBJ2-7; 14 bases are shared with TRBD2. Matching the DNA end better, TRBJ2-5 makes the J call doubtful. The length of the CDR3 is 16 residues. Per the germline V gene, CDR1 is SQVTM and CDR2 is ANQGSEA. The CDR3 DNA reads TGCAGCGTTGCCCCGGGACTAGCGGGAGTGGGAGAGACCCAGTACTTC. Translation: CSVAPGLAGVGETQYF.

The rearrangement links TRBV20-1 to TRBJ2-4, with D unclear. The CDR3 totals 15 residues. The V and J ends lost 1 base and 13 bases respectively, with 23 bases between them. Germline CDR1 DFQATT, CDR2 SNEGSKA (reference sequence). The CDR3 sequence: CSARATKAPYNEQYF. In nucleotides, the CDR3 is TGCAGTGCTAGAGCCACAAAAGCCCCCTACAATGAGCAGTACTTC.

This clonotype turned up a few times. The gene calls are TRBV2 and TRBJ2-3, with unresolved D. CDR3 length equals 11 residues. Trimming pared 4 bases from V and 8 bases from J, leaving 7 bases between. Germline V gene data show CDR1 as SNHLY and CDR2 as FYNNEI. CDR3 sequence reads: CASSVEATQYF. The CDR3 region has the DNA TGTGCCAGCAGTGTAGAGGCTACGCAGTATTTT.

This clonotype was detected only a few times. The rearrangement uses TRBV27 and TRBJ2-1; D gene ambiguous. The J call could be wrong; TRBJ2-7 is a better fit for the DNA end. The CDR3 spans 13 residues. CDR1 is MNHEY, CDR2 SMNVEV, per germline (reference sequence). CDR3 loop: CASSLDFGSEQYF. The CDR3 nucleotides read TGTGCCAGCAGTTTAGATTTCGGGTCCGAGCAGTACTTC.

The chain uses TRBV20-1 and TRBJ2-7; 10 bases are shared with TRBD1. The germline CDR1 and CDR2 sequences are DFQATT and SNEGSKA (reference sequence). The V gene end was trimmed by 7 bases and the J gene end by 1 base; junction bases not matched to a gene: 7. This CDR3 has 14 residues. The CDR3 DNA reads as TGCAGTGTCCATCGACAGGGGGCTTCCTACGAGCAGTACTTC. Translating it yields CSVHRQGASYEQYF.

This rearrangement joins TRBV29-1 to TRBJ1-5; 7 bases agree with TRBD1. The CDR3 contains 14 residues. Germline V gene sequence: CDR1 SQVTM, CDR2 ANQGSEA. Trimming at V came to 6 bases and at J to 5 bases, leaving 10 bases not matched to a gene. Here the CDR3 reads CSVRQAGGDQPQHF. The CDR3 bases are TGCAGCGTGAGACAGGCAGGGGGGGATCAGCCCCAGCATTTT.

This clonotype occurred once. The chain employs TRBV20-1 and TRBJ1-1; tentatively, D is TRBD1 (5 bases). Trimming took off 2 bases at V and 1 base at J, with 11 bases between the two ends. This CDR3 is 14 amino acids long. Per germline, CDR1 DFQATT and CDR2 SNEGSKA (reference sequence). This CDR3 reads CSARLPTANTEAFF. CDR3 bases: TGCAGTGCTAGACTCCCGACAGCGAACACTGAAGCTTTCTTT.